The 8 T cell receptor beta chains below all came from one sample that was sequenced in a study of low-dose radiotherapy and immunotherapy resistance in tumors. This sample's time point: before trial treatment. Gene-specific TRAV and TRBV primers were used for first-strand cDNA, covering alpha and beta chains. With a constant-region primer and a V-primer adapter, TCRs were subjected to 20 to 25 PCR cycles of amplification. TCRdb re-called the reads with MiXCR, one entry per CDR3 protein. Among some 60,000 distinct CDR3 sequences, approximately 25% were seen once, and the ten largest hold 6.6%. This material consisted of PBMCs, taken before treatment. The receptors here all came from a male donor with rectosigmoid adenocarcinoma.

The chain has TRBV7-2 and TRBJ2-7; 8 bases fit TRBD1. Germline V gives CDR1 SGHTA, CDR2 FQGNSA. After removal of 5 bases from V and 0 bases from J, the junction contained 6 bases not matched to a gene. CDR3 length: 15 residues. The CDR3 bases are TGTGCCAGCAGCGCGGACAGGGTTAACTCCTACGAGCAGTACTTC. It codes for CASSADRVNSYEQYF.

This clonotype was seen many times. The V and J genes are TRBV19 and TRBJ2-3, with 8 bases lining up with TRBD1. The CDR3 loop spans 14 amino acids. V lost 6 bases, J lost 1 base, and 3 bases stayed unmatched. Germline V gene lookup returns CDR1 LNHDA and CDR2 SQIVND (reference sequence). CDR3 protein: CASSPTGGTDTQYF. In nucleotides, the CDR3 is TGTGCCAGTAGCCCGACAGGGGGCACAGATACGCAGTATTTT.

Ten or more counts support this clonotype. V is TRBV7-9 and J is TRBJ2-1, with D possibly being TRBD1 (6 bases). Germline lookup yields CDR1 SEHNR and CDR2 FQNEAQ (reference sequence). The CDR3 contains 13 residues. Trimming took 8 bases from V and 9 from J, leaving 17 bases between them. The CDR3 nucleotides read TGTGCCAGCGGAGCCGGGACACCCGTTGAGCAGTTCTTC. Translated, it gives CASGAGTPVEQFF.

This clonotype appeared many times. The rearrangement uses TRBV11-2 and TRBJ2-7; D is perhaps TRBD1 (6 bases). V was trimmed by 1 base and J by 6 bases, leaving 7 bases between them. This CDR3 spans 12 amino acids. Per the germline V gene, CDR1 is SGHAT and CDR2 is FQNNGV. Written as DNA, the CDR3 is TGTGCCAGCAGCTTAGCCAGGGGCGAGCAGTACTTC. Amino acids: CASSLARGEQYF.

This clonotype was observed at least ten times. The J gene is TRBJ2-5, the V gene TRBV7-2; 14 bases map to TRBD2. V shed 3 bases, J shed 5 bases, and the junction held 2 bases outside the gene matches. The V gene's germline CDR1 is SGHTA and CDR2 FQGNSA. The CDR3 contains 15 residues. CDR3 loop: CASSLTSGGAETQYF. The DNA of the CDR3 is TGTGCCAGCAGCTTGACTAGCGGGGGGGCTGAGACCCAGTACTTC.

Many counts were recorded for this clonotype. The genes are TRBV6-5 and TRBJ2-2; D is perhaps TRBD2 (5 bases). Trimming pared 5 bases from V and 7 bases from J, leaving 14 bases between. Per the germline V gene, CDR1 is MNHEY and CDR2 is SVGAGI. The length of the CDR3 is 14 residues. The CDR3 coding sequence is TGTGCCAGCAGTCCAGGACGGAGGAGCGGGGAGCTGTTTTTT. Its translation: CASSPGRRSGELFF.

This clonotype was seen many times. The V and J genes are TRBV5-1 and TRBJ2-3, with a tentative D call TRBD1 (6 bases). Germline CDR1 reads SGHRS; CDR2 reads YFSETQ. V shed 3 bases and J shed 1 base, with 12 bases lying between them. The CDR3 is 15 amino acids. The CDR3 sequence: CASSWGTFGTDTQYF. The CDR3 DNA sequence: TGCGCCAGCAGCTGGGGGACATTCGGCACAGATACGCAGTATTTT. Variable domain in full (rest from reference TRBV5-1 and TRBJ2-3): KAGVTQTPRYLIKTRGQQVTLSCSPISGHRSVSWYQQTPGQGLQFLFEYFSETQRNKGNFPGRFSGRQFSNSRSEMNVSTLELGDSALYLCASSWGTFGTDTQYFGPGTRLTVL.

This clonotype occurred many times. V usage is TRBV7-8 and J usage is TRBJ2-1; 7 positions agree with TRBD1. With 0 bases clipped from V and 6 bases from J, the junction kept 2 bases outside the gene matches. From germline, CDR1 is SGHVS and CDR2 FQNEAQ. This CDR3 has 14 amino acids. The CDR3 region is CASSLAAGGNEQFF. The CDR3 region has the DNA TGTGCCAGCAGCTTAGCGGCAGGGGGCAATGAGCAGTTCTTC.